This T cell receptor beta chain emerged from a study of T cell clonotyping in hematopoietic cell transplantation. With regard to this clone: The antigen remains undetermined.

CDR1 and CDR2 (germline): SGHAT, FQNNGV. V gave up 5 bases and J gave up 3 bases; unmatched junction bases: 14. The CDR3 contains 17 residues. Study-wide points: Graft donor and pretransplant recipient Inverse Simpson Index values predicted broader posttransplant TCR diversity. Few recipient clonotypes overlapped donors; over 95% were de novo at given depth.

Sequencing was performed with immunoSEQ multiplex PCR; in TCRdb, only in-frame clones are kept and a portion is missing. The sample yields about 69,000 clones, around 94% seen once. The source material was peripheral blood mononuclear cells. The rearrangement uses TRBV11-2 and TRBJ2-7; 9 bases map to TRBD2. This receptor was identified in a man aged 45-65 years in good health. Some clones in this sample may be carry-over from other donors' samples. The CDR3 spells CASSPHGREGNLYEQYF. The CDR3 DNA follows: TGTGCCAGCAGCCCCCATGGGCGGGAGGGAAATCTCTACGAGCAGTACTTC.